The entry below gives a single TCR beta chain sequence along with its context. This sample is drawn from a study of patients and donors after allogeneic stem cell transplantation. CDR3 length: 17 residues. Germline V gene lookup returns CDR1 MDHEN and CDR2 SYDVKM. V lost 6 bases to trimming and J lost 0 bases; unmatched junction nucleotides: 4. TCRdb fed the RT-PCR reads into MiXCR, producing one record per CDR3 protein. Here the sample spans roughly 200,000 distinct CDR3 sequences, around two fifths being singletons. The sequence was collected from a human donor who was either an allogeneic HSCT recipient or a stem cell or donor lymphocyte infusion donor (not recorded which). It is not recorded whose cells these are; they may come from a transplant donor. Material for sequencing was blood, either unsorted or a sorted T cell fraction (not recorded which). The chain has TRBV28 and TRBJ2-6; 11 bases agree with TRBD2. This CDR3 reads CASSPGTSGSGANVLTF. The CDR3 DNA follows: TGTGCCAGCAGCCCCGGGACTAGCGGCTCTGGGGCCAACGTCCTGACTTTC.